This T cell receptor beta chain originates from a study of a mutant IDH1 vaccine in newly diagnosed glioma. Assay: immunoSEQ multiplex PCR; the TCRdb copy retains only in-frame clones and omits some. The sample holds around 100,000 clones, about four fifths seen once. Trimming left V 0 bases short and J 2 bases short, with 8 bases between. The CDR3 extends over 14 amino acids. Per the germline V gene, CDR1 is SGHDT and CDR2 is YYEEEE. Specified time point: baseline, week 1 (first vaccination visit). Stated treatment: pre-vaccination baseline after standard-of-care therapy. Sequencing used PBMCs, obtained from a glioma patient treated with radiotherapy, temozolomide or both. This chain joins TRBV5-6 and TRBJ2-5; perhaps TRBD2 as D (6 bases). The clonotype originates from a man aged 35-49 years with glioma. Some clones in this sample may be carry-over from other donors' samples. The CDR3 bases are TGTGCCAGCAGCTTGGCGGGGGTACAAGAGACCCAGTACTTC. Its translation: CASSLAGVQETQYF.